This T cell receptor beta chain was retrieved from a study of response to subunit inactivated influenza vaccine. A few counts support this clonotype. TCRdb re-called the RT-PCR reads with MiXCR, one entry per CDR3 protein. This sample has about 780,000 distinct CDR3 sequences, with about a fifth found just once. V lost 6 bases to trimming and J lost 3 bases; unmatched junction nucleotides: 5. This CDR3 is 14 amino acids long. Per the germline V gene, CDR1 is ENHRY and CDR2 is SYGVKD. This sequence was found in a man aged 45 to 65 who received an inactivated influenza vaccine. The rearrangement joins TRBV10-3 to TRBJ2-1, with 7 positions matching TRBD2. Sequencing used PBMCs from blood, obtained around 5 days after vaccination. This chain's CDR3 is CAIRSGTNYNEQFF. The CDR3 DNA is TGTGCCATCAGATCCGGGACTAACTACAATGAGCAGTTCTTC.